What follows are 29 T cell receptor beta chains derived from one specimen sequenced in a study of control samples from healthy donors and cancer patients. The assay was immunoSEQ multiplex PCR, and TCRdb's table has in-frame clones only and misses some. The sample includes some 150,000 clones, around 94% of them seen just once. The specimen sequenced was PBMCs. The receptors were gathered from a man aged 55 to 70 with colorectal cancer.

The rearrangement links TRBV19 to TRBJ1-1, with D maybe TRBD1 (6 bases). Germline lookup yields CDR1 LNHDA and CDR2 SQIVND (reference sequence). Trimming pared 5 bases from V and 1 base from J, leaving 14 bases between. The CDR3 spans 15 residues. The chain's CDR3 is CASSPTGTSNTEAFF. The CDR3 coding sequence is TGTGCCAGTAGTCCTACAGGGACTTCGAACACTGAAGCTTTCTTT. Full variable domain (remainder filled in from reference TRBV19 and TRBJ1-1): DGGITQSPKYLFRKEGQNVTLSCEQNLNHDAMYWYRQDPGQGLRLIYYSQIVNDFQKGDIAEGYSVSREKKESFPLTVTSAQKNPTAFYLCASSPTGTSNTEAFFGQGTRLTVV.

This clone has a single count. The V and J genes are TRBV6-6 and TRBJ2-2, with D perhaps matching TRBD2 (5 bases). V was pared by 1 base and J by 3 bases, with 9 bases between. CDR1 is MNHNY and CDR2 is SVGAGI in the germline V gene (reference sequence). The length of the CDR3 is 15 residues. CDR3 sequence reads: CASSYFGVHTGELFF. As DNA, the CDR3 is TGTGCCAGCAGTTACTTCGGGGTTCACACCGGGGAGCTGTTTTTT.

This clone was observed a single time. The V and J genes are TRBV9 and TRBJ1-1; possible D gene TRBD1, 6 bases. The V gene lost 0 bases and the J gene lost 3 bases, with 18 bases spanning the gap. This CDR3 is 17 amino acids long. Germline assignment: CDR1 SGDLS and CDR2 YYNGEE. This CDR3 reads CASSVGGTGRFDTEAFF. The CDR3 DNA reads as TGTGCCAGCAGCGTAGGTGGTACAGGGCGTTTTGACACTGAAGCTTTCTTT.

The rearrangement links TRBV10-2 to TRBJ2-5; no definite D call. Germline CDR1 WSHSY, CDR2 SAAADI. V was cut by 0 bases and J by 5 bases, with 7 bases left in between. This CDR3 has 13 residues. CDR3 nucleotides: TGCGCCAGCAGTGAGTCGATTGGGGAGACCCAGTACTTC. Protein product: CASSESIGETQYF.

Written as DNA, the CDR3 is TGTGCCAGCAGCTTAGGGGGCGGATGGGACACTGAAGCTTTCTTT. This sequence encodes CASSLGGGWDTEAFF. This chain links TRBV11-3 with TRBJ1-1; possible D gene TRBD1, 5 bases. V gave up 1 base and J gave up 3 bases, with 12 bases separating them. The CDR3 covers 15 residues. Germline CDR1 and CDR2: SGHNT and YENEEA.

This chain links TRBV14 with TRBJ1-1, with TRBD1 identical over 7 bases. Germline CDR1 and CDR2: SGHDN and FVKESK. The trim removed 1 base at V and 4 bases at J, leaving 6 bases unmatched. This CDR3 contains 15 residues. The CDR3 spells CASSQGQGLGTEAFF. The CDR3 DNA reads TGTGCCAGCAGCCAAGGACAGGGTCTGGGCACTGAAGCTTTCTTT.

The V and J genes are TRBV28 and TRBJ1-2, with D maybe TRBD1 (5 bases). The CDR3 is 14 residues long. CDR1 is MDHEN, CDR2 SYDVKM, per germline. V dropped 1 base and J dropped 8 bases, with 14 bases sitting between them. The CDR3 DNA reads as TGTGCCAGCAGTTTATTTGGCAGGGCGTTCGGCTACACCTTC. This sequence encodes CASSLFGRAFGYTF.

The CDR3 region is CASRKGQGDYNEQFF. The DNA for the CDR3 is TGCGCCAGCAGGAAAGGACAGGGCGACTACAATGAGCAGTTCTTC. This chain links TRBV5-1 with TRBJ2-1; 8 nucleotides align to TRBD1. The junction had 7 bases not matched to a gene; V was cut back by 5 bases and J by 3 bases. This CDR3 region has 15 residues. Germline values: CDR1 SGHRS, CDR2 YFSETQ.

The chain uses TRBV15 and TRBJ2-7; tentatively, D is TRBD1 (5 bases). CDR3 length equals 15 residues. Looked up from germline, CDR1 is LNHNV and CDR2 is YYDKDF (reference sequence). V was pared by 0 bases and J by 4 bases, with 13 bases between. In DNA form, the CDR3 reads TGTGCCACCAGCAGAGATCTGGGGCGGTTTTACGAGCAGTACTTC. Protein sequence: CATSRDLGRFYEQYF.

Only one count was recorded for this clone. The chain is built from TRBV9 and TRBJ2-3, with 15 bases identical to TRBD2. Germline assignment: CDR1 SGDLS and CDR2 YYNGEE. Trimming removed 1 base from V and 10 bases from J; junction bases left unmatched: 10. CDR3 length equals 17 residues. The CDR3 here is CASSVSGLAGGTRAQYF. The CDR3 DNA reads TGTGCCAGCAGCGTAAGCGGACTAGCGGGGGGGACACGGGCGCAGTATTTT.

The chain links TRBV25-1 to TRBJ2-1; either TRBD1 or TRBD2 may supply D (5 bases each). The CDR3 contains 14 residues. The germline V gene has CDR1 MGHDK and CDR2 SYGVNS. The V end lost 3 bases, the J end lost 4 bases, and 10 bases lay between the germline ends. In nucleotides, the CDR3 is TGTGCCAGCAGTGACAAGGGGACGTACAATGAGCAGTTCTTC. As protein: CASSDKGTYNEQFF.

With respect to this clone: Other DNA sequences within the sample encode an identical CDR3. The chain is built from TRBV18 and TRBJ2-7; D is possibly TRBD1 (5 bases). The CDR3 length is 13 residues. Germline V CDR1 and CDR2: KGHSH, LQKENI. V shed 2 bases and J shed 3 bases, with 8 bases lying between them. The CDR3 nucleotides read TGTGCCAGCTCACCAGGGGCAGGCTACGAGCAGTACTTC. Translation gives CASSPGAGYEQYF.

This chain joins TRBV7-9 and TRBJ2-7, with 8 bases identical to TRBD2. Trimming removed 3 bases from V and 1 base from J; junction bases left unmatched: 8. CDR1 and CDR2 (germline): SEHNR, FQNEAQ (reference sequence). The CDR3 totals 16 residues. The CDR3 region has the DNA TGTGCCAGCAGCTTCTTCCCGGGGGGGCCATCCTACGAGCAGTACTTC. Its translation: CASSFFPGGPSYEQYF.

The chain uses TRBV21-1 and TRBJ2-5; the D call of TRBD1 is as the table states it, not checked on the DNA. TRBV21-1 is designated a pseudogene. The CDR3 has 16 residues. CDR3 DNA: TGTGCCAGCAGCAAAGGCGCAGGGGGCGATTTAGAGACCCAGTACTTC. Its translation: CASSKGAGGDLETQYF.

The chain is built from TRBV7-9 and TRBJ2-3; 9 bases fit TRBD2. Germline V gives CDR1 SEHNR, CDR2 FQNEAQ (reference sequence). The CDR3 loop spans 16 amino acids. Unmatched junction bases numbered 10, after V lost 8 bases and J lost 1 base. CDR3 sequence (DNA): TGTGCCAGCGGCTCCCCGGTAGCGGGGGGCACAGATACGCAGTATTTT. This translates into CASGSPVAGGTDTQYF.

V and J are TRBV27 and TRBJ2-7; D unresolved. There are 13 residues in the CDR3. Germline V gives CDR1 MNHEY, CDR2 SMNVEV (reference sequence). V dropped 0 bases and J dropped 7 bases, with 10 bases sitting between them. As DNA, the CDR3 is TGTGCCAGCAGTTTATCGGGGTTATGGGAGCAGTACTTC. It encodes CASSLSGLWEQYF.

The chain couples TRBV6-5 to TRBJ1-3; no clear D gene. V was cut by 6 bases and J by 0 bases, with 12 bases left in between. The CDR3 is made up of 15 amino acids. Germline values: CDR1 MNHEY, CDR2 SVGAGI. The chain's CDR3 is CASSRDIGSGNTIYF. As DNA, the CDR3 is TGTGCCAGCAGCAGAGACATCGGCTCTGGAAACACCATATATTTT.

The rearrangement joins TRBV27 to TRBJ2-2; D possibly corresponds to TRBD2 (5 bases). The germline gives CDR1 MNHEY, CDR2 SMNVEV (reference sequence). Trimming took off 5 bases at V and 4 bases at J, with 14 bases between the two ends. The CDR3 consists of 15 residues. Here the CDR3 DNA reads TGTGCCAGCAGTGAGGACTTGCGAGGCACCGGGGAGCTGTTTTTT. This codes for CASSEDLRGTGELFF.

The chain carries TRBV30 and TRBJ1-1, with D uncertain. The CDR3 contains 13 residues. Germline assignment: CDR1 GTSNPN and CDR2 SVGIG (reference sequence). Trimming left V 4 bases short and J 0 bases short, with 9 bases between. The CDR3, as DNA: TGTGCCTGGACTCTTGCCCTGAACACTGAAGCTTTCTTT. This codes for CAWTLALNTEAFF.

The V call is TRBV5-1, the J call TRBJ2-5; 14 nucleotides align to TRBD2. V shed 4 bases, J shed 3 bases, and the junction held 5 bases outside the gene matches. The germline gives CDR1 SGHRS, CDR2 YFSETQ. This CDR3 contains 16 residues. CDR3 in amino acids: CASSLGLAGGEETQYF. The CDR3 DNA follows: TGCGCCAGCAGCCTAGGACTAGCGGGGGGCGAAGAGACCCAGTACTTC.

V usage is TRBV28 and J usage is TRBJ1-2, with 7 bases matching TRBD1. After removal of 3 bases from V and 7 bases from J, the junction contained 14 bases not matched to a gene. This CDR3 has 16 amino acids. Germline lookup yields CDR1 MDHEN and CDR2 SYDVKM. CDR3 residues: CASSFPAGQSKSGYTF. The CDR3 DNA reads as TGTGCCAGCAGTTTCCCCGCGGGACAGTCAAAGTCTGGCTACACCTTC.

The rearrangement joins TRBV3-1 (or the pseudogene TRBV3-2) to TRBJ2-5; maybe TRBD1 (5 bases). Germline CDR1 and CDR2: LGHDT and YNNKEL (reference sequence). The CDR3 consists of 13 residues. V was shortened by 4 bases and J by 2 bases, with 8 bases between the two germline ends. CDR3 sequence reads: CASSLDSQETQYF. CDR3 sequence (DNA): TGTGCCAGCAGCCTCGACAGTCAAGAGACCCAGTACTTC.

The V and J genes are TRBV7-9 and TRBJ1-1, with 8 positions matching TRBD1. The J segment lost 2 bases and the V segment lost 7 bases, leaving 9 bases of the junction unmatched. The CDR3 sequence is 15 residues long. The V gene's germline CDR1 is SEHNR and CDR2 FQNEAQ (reference sequence). The CDR3 DNA reads TGTGCCAGCATCCAAACAGGGGGAGGCAACACTGAAGCTTTCTTT. This encodes CASIQTGGGNTEAFF. The variable domain in full, with the rest retrieved from reference TRBV7-9 and TRBJ1-1, is DTGVSQNPRHKITKRGQNVTFRCDPISEHNRLYWYRQTLGQGPEFLTYFQNEAQLEKSRLLSDRFSAERPKGSFSTLEIQRTEQGDSAMYLCASIQTGGGNTEAFFGQGTRLTVV.

The genes are TRBV5-4 and TRBJ1-3; D uncertain. This CDR3 is built from 14 residues. The germline V gene has CDR1 SGHNT and CDR2 YYREEE (reference sequence). Trimming removed 0 bases at V and 3 bases at J, with 7 bases between. The CDR3 DNA is TGTGCCAGCAGCTTGGCAGGATTTGGAAACACCATATATTTT. As protein: CASSLAGFGNTIYF.

The chain uses TRBV2 and TRBJ2-3; no clear D gene. CDR1 is SNHLY and CDR2 is FYNNEI in the germline V gene. The V and J ends lost 3 bases and 1 base respectively, with 8 bases between them. CDR3 length equals 14 residues. The CDR3 is CASSELLGTDTQYF. The CDR3 DNA reads as TGTGCCAGCAGTGAGTTGTTGGGCACAGATACGCAGTATTTT. Together with reference TRBV2 and TRBJ2-3, the CDR3 gives the full variable domain: EPEVTQTPSHQVTQMGQEVILRCVPISNHLYFYWYRQILGQKVEFLVSFYNNEISEKSEIFDDQFSVERPDGSNFTLKIRSTKLEDSAMYFCASSELLGTDTQYFGPGTRLTVL.

The chain joins TRBV27 to TRBJ2-7; TRBD2 might be the D (6 bases). The V and J ends lost 0 bases and 3 bases respectively, with 21 bases between them. The length of the CDR3 is 18 residues. The V gene's germline CDR1 is MNHEY and CDR2 SMNVEV (reference sequence). This chain's CDR3 is CASSLSASGTQFNYEQYF. The DNA for the CDR3 is TGTGCCAGCAGTTTATCGGCCTCCGGGACTCAATTTAACTACGAGCAGTACTTC.

V is TRBV9 and J is TRBJ2-2, with 7 nucleotides matching TRBD2. Germline V lookup: CDR1 SGDLS, CDR2 YYNGEE. V lost 4 bases and J lost 4; bases outside the gene matches: 7. The CDR3 has 15 residues. CDR3 DNA: TGTGCCAGCAGCCGGACTAGTTTAACCACCGGGGAGCTGTTTTTT. This codes for CASSRTSLTTGELFF.

V gene TRBV6-2 or TRBV6-3 combines with J gene TRBJ2-5; TRBD1 matches at 9 bases. This CDR3 is 14 amino acids long. V shed 5 bases and J 6 bases; nucleotides not matched to a gene: 7. Germline CDR1 reads MNHEY; CDR2 reads SVGEGT. The CDR3 coding sequence is TGTGCCAGCAGTCGGACAGGGGAGGGGAAGACCCAGTACTTC. It translates to CASSRTGEGKTQYF.

The chain employs TRBV5-5 and TRBJ2-2; D is ambiguous. Trimming stripped 2 bases from V and 2 bases from J, with 4 bases between. The germline CDR1 and CDR2 sequences are SGHKS and YYEKEE (reference sequence). The CDR3 contains 13 residues. The CDR3 nucleotides read TGTGCCAGCAGCTTATTAAACACCGGGGAGCTGTTTTTT. Translating it yields CASSLLNTGELFF.